Following are 29 T cell receptor beta chains from one sample sequenced in a study of blood T cell repertoires in COVID-19. Clones were sequenced by immunoSEQ multiplex PCR, and TCRdb holds only the in-frame ones, with some missing. The sample has 70,000 to 80,000 clones, around nine tenths seen once. Sequenced sample: peripheral blood. The receptors shown here come from a woman aged 55-70 years with acute or convalescent COVID-19.

The chain is built from TRBV7-2 and TRBJ1-1, with 7 bases matching TRBD1. CDR1 and CDR2 from the germline V gene are SGHTA and FQGNSA. CDR3 length: 15 amino acids. Germline trimming cut 4 bases from V and 6 bases from J; bases unmatched to any gene: 11. The CDR3 protein is CASSYSSGGNAEAFF. The CDR3 bases are TGTGCCAGCAGCTACTCATCAGGGGGAAACGCTGAAGCTTTCTTT.

The chain recombines TRBV7-9 with TRBJ2-7, with D possibly being TRBD1 (6 bases). The CDR3 loop spans 13 amino acids. V lost 3 bases to trimming and J lost 1 base, with 7 bases between them. The germline V gene has CDR1 SEHNR and CDR2 FQNEAQ (reference sequence). CDR3 region: CASSLGASYEQYF. CDR3 coding DNA: TGTGCCAGCAGCTTGGGGGCATCCTACGAGCAGTACTTC.

The rearrangement uses TRBV6-4 and TRBJ2-1; D not certain. The ends were cut back, 6 bases at V and 9 bases at J, with 12 bases in the middle. The CDR3 totals 12 residues. The germline gives CDR1 MRHNA, CDR2 SNTAGT. CDR3 DNA: TGTGCCAGCAGGAGACTGGAAAGTGAGCAGTTCTTC. Translating gives CASRRLESEQFF.

The V gene is TRBV18, the J gene TRBJ1-6; TRBD1 agrees at 10 bases. CDR1 is KGHSH, CDR2 LQKENI, per germline. Trimming removed 5 bases from V and 7 bases from J; junction bases left unmatched: 2. The CDR3 has 14 amino acids. The CDR3 reads CASSRDRGNSPLHF. In DNA, the CDR3 is TGTGCCAGCTCAAGGGACAGGGGAAATTCACCCCTCCACTTT.

V is TRBV3-1 (or the pseudogene TRBV3-2) and J is TRBJ2-7; maybe TRBD2 (6 bases). The CDR3 is 11 amino acids. The germline V gene has CDR1 LGHDT and CDR2 YNNKEL (reference sequence). The V end lost 8 bases, the J end lost 4 bases, and 9 bases lay between the germline ends. CDR3 sequence: CASAGRYEQYF. The CDR3 DNA reads TGTGCCAGCGCGGGGAGATACGAGCAGTACTTC.

As concerns this clone: The same CDR3 arises from other DNA sequences in this sample as well. The chain employs TRBV27 and TRBJ2-3; D ambiguous. This CDR3 has 14 residues. CDR1 and CDR2 (germline): MNHEY, SMNVEV (reference sequence). V was clipped by 3 bases and J by 2 bases, with 9 bases between them. The DNA for the CDR3 is TGTGCCAGCAGTTTCGACACCTTCACAGATACGCAGTATTTT. Amino acids: CASSFDTFTDTQYF.

The chain couples TRBV18 to TRBJ2-7; perhaps TRBD2 as D (5 bases). The CDR3 totals 13 residues. Between the trimmed V and J ends, which lost 4 bases and 5 bases, there was a span of 12 bases. Looked up from germline, CDR1 is KGHSH and CDR2 is LQKENI. CDR3 DNA: TGTGCCAGCTCACGGAGCGGAGGCAACGAGCAGTACTTC. It is translated as CASSRSGGNEQYF.

The V gene is TRBV19, the J gene TRBJ1-1; weak D call: TRBD1 (6 bases). V was clipped by 1 base and J by 6 bases, with 15 bases between them. CDR1 LNHDA and CDR2 SQIVND come from the germline V gene (reference sequence). The CDR3 is 15 amino acids. The chain's CDR3 is CASSIGPGVKAEAFF. CDR3 sequence (DNA): TGTGCCAGTAGTATAGGGCCAGGGGTGAAGGCTGAAGCTTTCTTT.

The chain has TRBV5-5 and TRBJ2-5, with a weak D call TRBD2 (6 bases). The ends were cut back, 8 bases at V and 2 bases at J, with 19 bases in the middle. Germline CDR1 reads SGHKS; CDR2 reads YYEKEE (reference sequence). This CDR3 is built from 15 residues. In DNA form, the CDR3 reads TGTGCCAGTACTTTACAGCCTAGCGATCAAGAGACCCAGTACTTC. Translation: CASTLQPSDQETQYF. Looking up the rest from reference TRBV5-5 and TRBJ2-5 gives the full variable domain: DAGVTQSPTHLIKTRGQQVTLRCSPISGHKSVSWYQQVLGQGPQFIFQYYEKEERGRGNFPDRFSARQFPNYSSELNVNALLLGDSALYLCASTLQPSDQETQYFGPGTRLLVL.

The chain joins TRBV29-1 to TRBJ2-2; the D gene is possibly TRBD1 (5 bases). Germline-derived CDR1 and CDR2 are SQVTM and ANQGSEA. Deletions cut 4 bases from V and 8 bases from J, with 14 bases between. The CDR3 runs 13 residues. Written as DNA, the CDR3 is TGCAGCGTTGCTAGGACACAAAGGGGGGAGCTGTTTTTT. Translation: CSVARTQRGELFF.

J is TRBJ1-1 and V is TRBV3-1 (or the pseudogene TRBV3-2); D is undetermined. This CDR3 spans 15 amino acids. Germline assignment: CDR1 LGHDT and CDR2 YNNKEL (reference sequence). Trimming took off 1 base at V and 4 bases at J, with 13 bases between the two ends. DNA of the CDR3: TGTGCCAGCAGCCAAGGGCCGGACTTGGGCACTGAAGCTTTCTTT. Its translation is CASSQGPDLGTEAFF.

The chain carries TRBV5-5 and TRBJ1-2, with 8 bases aligning to TRBD1. CDR1 and CDR2 (germline): SGHKS, YYEKEE (reference sequence). This CDR3 is 14 amino acids long. After removal of 1 base from V and 6 bases from J, the junction contained 5 bases not matched to a gene. The CDR3: CASSLRTGYNGYTF. The CDR3 bases are TGTGCCAGCAGCTTGAGGACAGGGTATAATGGCTACACCTTC.

V is TRBV5-4 and J is TRBJ2-5; tentative D call: TRBD2 (5 bases). V was cut by 4 bases and J by 5 bases, with 21 bases left in between. This CDR3 is built from 16 residues. The V gene's germline CDR1 is SGHNT and CDR2 YYREEE (reference sequence). CDR3 coding DNA: TGTGCCAGCAGCGAGGACGGACTCCTCGAATACGAGACCCAGTACTTC. Amino acid sequence: CASSEDGLLEYETQYF.

The sample holds a few counts of this clone. The V gene is TRBV6-5, the J gene TRBJ1-1; D remains unclear. Between the trimmed V and J ends, which lost 5 bases and 5 bases, there was a span of 18 bases. Looked up from germline, CDR1 is MNHEY and CDR2 is SVGAGI. The CDR3 loop spans 15 amino acids. The CDR3: CASSQLAGSRTEAFF. The CDR3 nucleotides read TGTGCCAGCAGTCAACTCGCGGGGTCTAGGACTGAAGCTTTCTTT.

The V and J genes are TRBV13 and TRBJ1-4; 9 positions match TRBD1. V trimming: 5 bases; J trimming: 2 bases; junction bases outside the gene matches: 3. This CDR3 has 15 residues. Germline assignment: CDR1 PRHDT and CDR2 FYEKMQ (reference sequence). Here the CDR3 DNA reads TGTGCCAGCAGCCTCGGGACAGGGACTAATGAAAAACTGTTTTTT. It yields the protein CASSLGTGTNEKLFF.

This sequence joins TRBV5-1 and TRBJ2-1; D may be TRBD1 (6 bases). V was trimmed by 4 bases and J by 5 bases, leaving 13 bases between them. Germline V lookup: CDR1 SGHRS, CDR2 YFSETQ. The length of the CDR3 is 14 residues. The CDR3 here is CASSPGTIDNEQFF. The CDR3 coding sequence is TGCGCCAGCAGCCCCGGGACAATAGACAATGAGCAGTTCTTC.

The V gene is TRBV7-3, the J gene TRBJ2-1; D remains unclear. V was clipped by 2 bases and J by 9 bases, with 11 bases between them. This CDR3 has 13 residues. Per the germline V gene, CDR1 is SGHTA and CDR2 is FQGTGA. The CDR3 DNA reads as TGTGCCAGCAGCTTAGGGCCTACTGGTGAGCAGTTCTTC. Translation: CASSLGPTGEQFF.

This chain links TRBV5-4 with TRBJ2-1, with TRBD1 matching 8 bases. Losses at the gene ends were 0 bases for V and 9 bases for J; bases not matched to a gene: 8. Germline values: CDR1 SGHNT, CDR2 YYREEE (reference sequence). The CDR3 is 15 amino acids. In DNA, the CDR3 is TGTGCCAGCAGCTTGGAAGGACAGGGCCTTGGTGAGCAGTTCTTC. Protein: CASSLEGQGLGEQFF.

This chain uses TRBV19 with TRBJ2-3, with 7 bases fitting TRBD1. This CDR3 spans 14 amino acids. The germline V gene has CDR1 LNHDA and CDR2 SQIVND (reference sequence). V gave up 3 bases and J gave up 0 bases; unmatched junction bases: 0. In nucleotides, the CDR3 is TGTGCCAGTAGTATGACAGGGAGCACAGATACGCAGTATTTT. Encoded protein: CASSMTGSTDTQYF.

The genes are TRBV18 and TRBJ1-5; D not resolved. Germline V gene lookup returns CDR1 KGHSH and CDR2 LQKENI. The CDR3 runs to 12 residues. Trimming cost V 3 bases and J 6 bases, with 6 bases left between them. CDR3 sequence: CASSPSGQPQHF. CDR3 in DNA: TGTGCCAGCTCACCTTCGGGTCAGCCCCAGCATTTT. Supplemented by reference TRBV18 and TRBJ1-5, the full variable domain reads NAGVMQNPRHLVRRRGQEARLRCSPMKGHSHVYWYRQLPEEGLKFMVYLQKENIIDESGMPKERFSAEFPKEGPSILRIQQVVRGDSAAYFCASSPSGQPQHFGDGTRLSIL.

The V call is TRBV9, the J call TRBJ1-4; 9 positions match TRBD1. This CDR3 region has 18 residues. V gave up 3 bases and J gave up 0 bases; unmatched junction bases: 9. In germline, CDR1 is SGDLS, CDR2 YYNGEE. CDR3 sequence (DNA): TGTGCCAGCAGCGCCCGGGACAGGGCCATATCAACTAATGAAAAACTGTTTTTT. Translating it yields CASSARDRAISTNEKLFF.

This chain links TRBV7-6 with TRBJ2-1; 15 bases agree with TRBD2. J was trimmed by 4 bases and V by 3 bases; bases with no gene match: 1. CDR1 and CDR2 from the germline V gene are SGHVS and FNYEAQ. The CDR3 has 16 amino acids. CDR3 nucleotides: TGTGCCAGCAGCTTTGGACTAGCGGGGGGGTACAATGAGCAGTTCTTC. This translates into CASSFGLAGGYNEQFF. Drawing the rest from reference TRBV7-6 and TRBJ2-1, the complete variable domain is GAGVSQSPRYKVTKRGQDVALRCDPISGHVSLYWYRQALGQGPEFLTYFNYEAQQDKSGLPNDRFSAERPEGSISTLTIQRTEQRDSAMYRCASSFGLAGGYNEQFFGPGTRLTVL.

The rearrangement uses TRBV5-1 and TRBJ2-2, with D possibly matching TRBD1 (6 bases). Germline-derived CDR1 and CDR2 are SGHRS and YFSETQ. CDR3 length: 16 amino acids. Trimming shortened V by 1 base and J by 4 bases, and 14 bases separated the two germline ends. CDR3 sequence reads: CASSLTGLEVTGELFF. The CDR3 bases are TGCGCCAGCAGCTTGACAGGGTTGGAGGTCACCGGGGAGCTGTTTTTT.

The chain uses TRBV2 and TRBJ1-2; 8 nucleotides agree with TRBD1. This CDR3 comprises 13 residues. J lost 11 bases, V lost 9 bases, and 14 bases had no gene match. Germline loops: CDR1 SNHLY, CDR2 FYNNEI. Written as DNA, the CDR3 is TGTGCCAGTCTATCGGACAGGGTTGGGCGATACACCTTC. This sequence encodes CASLSDRVGRYTF.

The chain links TRBV6-5 to TRBJ1-3; possible D gene TRBD1, 5 bases. The CDR3 length is 15 residues. CDR1 is MNHEY and CDR2 is SVGAGI in the germline V gene. Trimming shortened V by 0 bases and J by 4 bases, and 10 bases separated the two germline ends. The CDR3 is CASSYSRAGGNTIYF. The CDR3 bases are TGTGCCAGCAGTTACTCCCGGGCAGGGGGAAACACCATATATTTT.

This clone was recorded only once. The chain joins TRBV4-2 to TRBJ1-1; possibly TRBD1 for D (5 bases). Germline lookup yields CDR1 LGHNA and CDR2 YNFKEQ. The germline V and J ends were trimmed by 0 bases and 0 bases, with 11 bases remaining between them. CDR3 length: 16 amino acids. CDR3 residues: CASSQDLEGMNTEAFF. CDR3 nucleotides: TGTGCCAGCAGCCAAGATCTGGAGGGGATGAACACTGAAGCTTTCTTT.

This chain links TRBV6-5 with TRBJ1-5, with a possible D match to TRBD1 (6 bases). CDR3 length equals 12 residues. Germline values: CDR1 MNHEY, CDR2 SVGAGI. The CDR3: CAVNRVTQPQHF. DNA of the CDR3: TGTGCTGTAAACAGGGTGACTCAGCCCCAGCATTTT.

The CDR3 loop is CASSLAHGEQGYTF. Here the CDR3 DNA reads TGCGCCAGCAGCTTGGCCCACGGGGAGCAGGGCTACACCTTC. The chain recombines TRBV5-1 with TRBJ1-2; no firm D call. The CDR3 spans 14 residues. Per the germline V gene, CDR1 is SGHRS and CDR2 is YFSETQ. Trimming stripped 0 bases from V and 8 bases from J, with 14 bases between.

The chain carries TRBV7-9 and TRBJ2-2, with D possibly TRBD1 on 5 matching bases. V lost 2 bases and J lost 5, with 12 bases in between. The CDR3 is made up of 15 amino acids. Germline V gene data show CDR1 as SEHNR and CDR2 as FQNEAQ (reference sequence). The CDR3 spells CASSLKGLNTGELFF. CDR3 nucleotide sequence: TGTGCCAGCAGCTTAAAGGGGCTGAATACCGGGGAGCTGTTTTTT. Full variable domain (remainder filled in from reference TRBV7-9 and TRBJ2-2): DTGVSQNPRHKITKRGQNVTFRCDPISEHNRLYWYRQTLGQGPEFLTYFQNEAQLEKSRLLSDRFSAERPKGSFSTLEIQRTEQGDSAMYLCASSLKGLNTGELFFGEGSRLTVL.